This TCR beta chain was identified in a study of cytomegalovirus exposure and HLA in healthy donors. Study summary: Of all 400 or so donors who were genotyped, 80% to 85% belonged to the Caucasian-associated ancestry cluster. Study results and limitations: Reportedly, HLA-A and HLA-B alleles of most subjects were accurately predicted from TCR beta. For most TCR beta V segments, an earlier analysis put the productive rate at about 87% or about 30% of the time.

A remark on this clone: Its specificity is unknown.

PCR primers comprised 60 Vbeta and 13 Jbeta primers. The method was immunoSEQ multiplex PCR; TCRdb's version includes in-frame clones alone and lacks a portion of them. The sample lists about 160,000 clones; roughly 84% were seen once. This TCR derives from a man aged 45-60 years in good health and CMV-seropositive. The sequenced sample consisted of PBMCs.

The CDR3 loop reads CASSDSGTGDTEAFF. In DNA, the CDR3 is TGCGCCAGCAGCGACAGCGGGACAGGGGACACTGAAGCTTTCTTT. The chain couples TRBV4-1 to TRBJ1-1, with TRBD1 matching over 10 bases. Germline CDR1 is MGHRA and CDR2 is YSYEKL. This CDR3 is built from 15 residues. The J segment lost 3 bases and the V segment lost 5 bases, leaving 6 bases of the junction unmatched.